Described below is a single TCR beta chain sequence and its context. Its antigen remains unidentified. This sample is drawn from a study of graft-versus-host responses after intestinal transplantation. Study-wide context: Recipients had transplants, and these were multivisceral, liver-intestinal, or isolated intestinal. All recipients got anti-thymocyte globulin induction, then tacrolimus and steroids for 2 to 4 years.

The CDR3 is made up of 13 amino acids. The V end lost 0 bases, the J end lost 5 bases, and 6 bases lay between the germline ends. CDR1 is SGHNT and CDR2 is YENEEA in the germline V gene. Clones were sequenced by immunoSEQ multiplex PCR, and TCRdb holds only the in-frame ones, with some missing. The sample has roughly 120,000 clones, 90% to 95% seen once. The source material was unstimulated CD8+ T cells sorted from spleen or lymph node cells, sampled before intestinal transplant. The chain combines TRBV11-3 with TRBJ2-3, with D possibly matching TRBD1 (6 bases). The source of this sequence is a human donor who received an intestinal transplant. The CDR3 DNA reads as TGTGCCAGCAGCTTAGAAGGGGGAGATACGCAGTATTTT. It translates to CASSLEGGDTQYF.